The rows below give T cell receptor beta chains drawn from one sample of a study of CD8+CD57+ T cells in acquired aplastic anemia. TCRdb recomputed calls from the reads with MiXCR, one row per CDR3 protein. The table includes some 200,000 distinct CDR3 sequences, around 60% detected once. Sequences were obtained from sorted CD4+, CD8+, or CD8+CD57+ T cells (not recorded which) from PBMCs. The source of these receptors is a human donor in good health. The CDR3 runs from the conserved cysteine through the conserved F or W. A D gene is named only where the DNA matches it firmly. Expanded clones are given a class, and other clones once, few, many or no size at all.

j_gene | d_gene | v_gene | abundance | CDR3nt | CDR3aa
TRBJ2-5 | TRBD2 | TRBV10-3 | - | TGTGCCACCGGGACTAGCGGGACGGGGTACCAAGAGACCCAGTACTTC | CATGTSGTGYQETQYF
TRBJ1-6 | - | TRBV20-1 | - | TGCAGTGCTAGGGGTACAACTGATAATTCACCCCTCCACTTT | CSARGTTDNSPLHF
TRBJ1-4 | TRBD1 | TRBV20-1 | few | TGCAGTGCTAGGGGGACAGGCGTTAATGAAAAACTGTTTTTT | CSARGTGVNEKLFF
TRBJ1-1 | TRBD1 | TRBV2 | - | TGTGCCAGCAGTGAAAGGCGAAGGACAGGGGGTATAACTGAAGCTTCCTTT | CASSERRRTGGITEASF
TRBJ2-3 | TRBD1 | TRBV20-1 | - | TGCAGTGCGCAACCCCAGACAGGGTTGATAGTAGATACGCAGTATTTT | CSAQPQTGLIVDTQYF
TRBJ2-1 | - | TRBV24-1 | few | TGTGCCACCAGTCCTGGGGCGGGAGAGCAGTTCTTC | CATSPGAGEQFF
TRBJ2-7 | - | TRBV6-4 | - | TGTGCCAGCAGTGACGGGGTTGGGGGCTCCTACGAGCAGTACTTC | CASSDGVGGSYEQYF
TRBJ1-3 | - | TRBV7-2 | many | TGTGCCAGCAGCTTAGTCTCCCTTTTCAGTATGACTGGAAACACCATATATTTT | CASSLVSLFSMTGNTIYF
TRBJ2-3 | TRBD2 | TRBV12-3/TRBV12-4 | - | TGTGCCAGCAGTTTCGGGACTAGCGGGGGCACAGATACGCAGTATTTT | CASSFGTSGGTDTQYF
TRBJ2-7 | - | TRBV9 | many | TGTGCCAGCAGCGCGGTGGAGGGGTCCTACGAGCAGTACTTC | CASSAVEGSYEQYF
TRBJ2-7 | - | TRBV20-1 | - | TGCAGTGCTAGTCAGGAAACGTTTGCCGACGAGCAGTACTTC | CSASQETFADEQYF
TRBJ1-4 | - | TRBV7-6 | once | TGTGCCAGCAGCCTAGTTGCGCGTTTTCTGGAAAAACTGTTTTTT | CASSLVARFLEKLFF
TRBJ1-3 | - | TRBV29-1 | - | TGCAGCACACTTTCCGACATCTCTGGAAACACCATATATTTT | CSTLSDISGNTIYF
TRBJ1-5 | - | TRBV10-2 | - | TGCGCCAGCAGCCGGGACATCAATCAGCCCCAGCATTTT | CASSRDINQPQHF
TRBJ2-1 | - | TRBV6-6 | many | TGTGCCAGCAACCCAGGCGGACCATACAATGAGCAGTTCTTC | CASNPGGPYNEQFF
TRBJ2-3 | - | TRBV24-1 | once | TGTGCCACTCAGGGTAGCACAGATACGCAGTATTTT | CATQGSTDTQYF